These T cell receptor beta chains were read from a single sample in a study of shared clonotypes between healthy human individuals. Sequencing was performed with immunoSEQ multiplex PCR; in TCRdb, only in-frame clones are kept and a portion is missing. The sample has around 2.1 million clones, about 93% seen once. The source material was naive CD8+ T cells from PBMCs. The receptors were gathered from a man younger than 35 in good health. Some clones in this sample may be carry-over from other donors' samples. CDR3s include the opening cysteine and the closing phenylalanine or tryptophan. A D gene is named only where the DNA matches it firmly. The size field is filled for only some rows; it gives once, few, many or a size class.

>TRBD2|TRBJ2-7|NA|TRBV6-1
TGTGCCAGCAGTGAAGAGGGGCTAGCGGGAGGGAGGTACGAGCAGTACTTC
CASSEEGLAGGRYEQYF
>NA|TRBJ2-2|once|TRBV28
TGTGCCAGCAACCCAACAGGGAACACCGGGGAGCTGTTTTTT
CASNPTGNTGELFF
>TRBD2|TRBJ2-5|NA|TRBV7-9
TGTGCCAGCAGCCGCGGGAGGGCGAAAGAGACCCAGTACTTC
CASSRGRAKETQYF
>TRBD1|TRBJ2-7|NA|TRBV5-1
TGCGCCAGCGCTTGGGACAGGGTTAATGACGAGCAGTACTTC
CASAWDRVNDEQYF
>TRBD2|TRBJ2-5|NA|TRBV9
TGTGCCAGCAGCGTAGGGGGACTAGTGGATGAGACCCAGTACTTC
CASSVGGLVDETQYF
>NA|TRBJ2-1|NA|TRBV27
TGTGCCAGCAGGTTGGACAACTACAATGAGCAGTTCTTC
CASRLDNYNEQFF
>NA|TRBJ2-5|NA|TRBV6-5
TGTGCCAGCGGATTAGACAGGGAGACCCAGTACTTC
CASGLDRETQYF
>TRBD2|TRBJ2-1|NA|TRBV7-2
TGTGCCAGCAGCTTAGTGGGCGGGAGGAGCAATGAGCAGTTCTTC
CASSLVGGRSNEQFF
>NA|TRBJ2-7|NA|TRBV30
TGTGCGGAGGGTGTCTCCCCCGAGCAGTACTTC
CAEGVSPEQYF
>TRBD1|TRBJ1-1|once|TRBV7-9
TGTGCCAGCAGGCCTACAGGGGGGCGCGCTGAAGCTTTCTTT
CASRPTGGRAEAFF
>NA|TRBJ2-1|NA|TRBV12-5
TGTGCTAGTGGTTCGGACCTACACAATGAGCAGTTCTTC
CASGSDLHNEQFF
>NA|TRBJ2-7|NA|TRBV27
TGTGCCAGCAGTTTAGGTAGGCCCGCCGCCCCCATTAGCGAGCAGTACTTC
CASSLGRPAAPISEQYF
>NA|TRBJ2-7|once|TRBV9
TGTGCCAGCAGCCCTTTAGGGGGTTCGGCCTACGAGCAGTACTTC
CASSPLGGSAYEQYF
>TRBD2|TRBJ2-1|NA|TRBV9
TGTGCCAGCAGCCCCGGCGGGGGGGGAGGGCCAGGCAATGAGCAGTTCTTC
CASSPGGGGGPGNEQFF
>NA|TRBJ2-1|NA|TRBV5-1
TGCGCCAGCAGCCCGGGACTGACACTGACGGATGAGCAGTTCTTC
CASSPGLTLTDEQFF
>NA|TRBJ2-7|NA|TRBV7-3
TGTGCCAGCAGCTTATTTGGGGGAAAGGCCGAGCAGTACTTC
CASSLFGGKAEQYF
>TRBD2|TRBJ2-3|NA|TRBV25-1
TGTGCCAGCAGTGAATGGGGACTAGCGGGAGATACGCAGTATTTT
CASSEWGLAGDTQYF
>TRBD1|TRBJ2-5|NA|TRBV10-3
TGTGCCATCAGATCCGACAGGGACCAAGAGACCCAGTACTTC
CAIRSDRDQETQYF
>TRBD2|TRBJ2-7|NA|TRBV10-1
TGCGCCAGCAGTAAGGACCTACTAGCGGCGCCCTACGAGCAGTACTTC
CASSKDLLAAPYEQYF
>NA|TRBJ1-4|NA|TRBV9
TGTGCCAGCAGCGTATATGGGGCGAGTCGGGATGAAAAACTGTTTTTT
CASSVYGASRDEKLFF
>NA|TRBJ2-7|NA|TRBV19
TGTGCCAGTAGTATTTTCGGGGCTGCCTACGAGCAGTACTTC
CASSIFGAAYEQYF
>TRBD2|TRBJ2-5|NA|TRBV5-1
TGCGCCAGCCGCGGGGGACAACTAGCGGGAGAGGGGGAGACCCAGTACTTC
CASRGGQLAGEGETQYF
>TRBD2|TRBJ2-7|once|TRBV15
TGTGCCACCAGCAGAGGTAGCGGGAGCTTTCTCGAGCAGTACTTC
CATSRGSGSFLEQYF
>TRBD2|TRBJ2-1|once|TRBV10-1
TGCGCCAGCAGTGATGACCTAGCGGGAGAGTTCTTC
CASSDDLAGEFF
>TRBD2|TRBJ2-5|NA|TRBV5-4
TGTGCCAGCTCCCCGGCGGTAGCGGGAGGGGGAGAGACCCAGTACTTC
CASSPAVAGGGETQYF
>NA|TRBJ2-7|NA|TRBV2
TGTGCCAGCAGTGCGCTCTACGAGCAGTACTTC
CASSALYEQYF
>TRBD1|TRBJ1-1|NA|TRBV9
TGTGCCAGCAGCGACAGGACAGGGGAAAGGACTGAAGCTTTCTTT
CASSDRTGERTEAFF
>TRBD2|TRBJ2-7|NA|TRBV5-1
TGCGCCAGCAGCTGGTCTAGCGGGAGGTCCTACGAGCAGTACTTC
CASSWSSGRSYEQYF
>NA|TRBJ2-7|NA|TRBV28
TGTGCCAGCAGTTTCGACAGATACGAGCAGTACTTC
CASSFDRYEQYF